These T cell receptor beta chains were read from a single sample in a study of blood T cell repertoires in COVID-19. The protocol was immunoSEQ multiplex PCR, while the TCRdb copy is restricted to in-frame clones and leaves out a portion. The sample lists over 200,000 clones, 75% to 90% occurring once. The sequenced sample was peripheral blood. These receptors were obtained from a man aged 25 to 45 with COVID-19, enrolled during active disease. Both conserved end residues are part of each CDR3. Each record gives: V gene, D gene, J gene, clone size, CDR3 protein, CDR3 DNA. D genes are given only for firm matches. The size entry is marked missing in some rows and otherwise reads once, few, many or a size class.

v_gene: TRBV19
d_gene: TRBD1
j_gene: TRBJ1-5
abundance: NA
CDR3aa: CASATGWNQPQHF
CDR3nt: TGTGCCAGTGCGACAGGGTGGAATCAGCCCCAGCATTTT

v_gene: TRBV19
d_gene: TRBD1
j_gene: TRBJ2-7
abundance: NA
CDR3aa: CASRRGPSYEQYF
CDR3nt: TGTGCCAGTAGGAGGGGGCCATCCTACGAGCAGTACTTC

v_gene: TRBV4-2
d_gene: TRBD1
j_gene: TRBJ2-6
abundance: NA
CDR3aa: CASSQGDRGSGANVLTF
CDR3nt: TGTGCCAGCAGCCAAGGGGACAGGGGGTCTGGGGCCAACGTCCTGACTTTC

v_gene: TRBV21-1
d_gene: NA
j_gene: TRBJ1-1
abundance: NA
CDR3aa: CASSTRQGVANTEAFF
CDR3nt: TGTGCCAGCAGCACCCGACAGGGAGTTGCGAACACTGAAGCTTTCTTT

v_gene: TRBV4-3
d_gene: NA
j_gene: TRBJ1-5
abundance: NA
CDR3aa: CASSQDRVSNQPQHF
CDR3nt: TGCGCCAGCAGCCAAGATCGGGTTAGCAATCAGCCCCAGCATTTT

v_gene: TRBV7-2
d_gene: NA
j_gene: TRBJ1-5
abundance: NA
CDR3aa: CASSLRSGNQPQHF
CDR3nt: TGTGCCAGCAGCTTACGTTCGGGAAATCAGCCCCAGCATTTT

v_gene: TRBV10-3
d_gene: NA
j_gene: TRBJ1-1
abundance: few
CDR3aa: CAISESVWSTEAFF
CDR3nt: TGTGCCATCAGTGAGTCAGTTTGGAGCACTGAAGCTTTCTTT

v_gene: TRBV7-3
d_gene: NA
j_gene: TRBJ2-3
abundance: NA
CDR3aa: CASSRWASGTDTQYF
CDR3nt: TGTGCCAGCAGCCGATGGGCCTCGGGGACAGATACGCAGTATTTT

v_gene: TRBV28
d_gene: NA
j_gene: TRBJ1-6
abundance: NA
CDR3aa: CASSLGSNNSPLHF
CDR3nt: TGTGCCAGCAGTTTGGGCAGTAATAATTCACCCCTCCACTTT

v_gene: TRBV5-1
d_gene: NA
j_gene: TRBJ2-7
abundance: NA
CDR3aa: CASKEIGGHEQYF
CDR3nt: TGCGCCAGCAAGGAAATCGGGGGGCACGAGCAGTACTTC

v_gene: TRBV7-2
d_gene: TRBD2
j_gene: TRBJ2-1
abundance: few
CDR3aa: CASSLTGGWNEQFF
CDR3nt: TGTGCCAGCAGCCTGACGGGGGGTTGGAATGAGCAGTTCTTC

v_gene: TRBV28
d_gene: TRBD1
j_gene: TRBJ2-7
abundance: NA
CDR3aa: CASSLPLTGGDSYEQYF
CDR3nt: TGTGCCAGCAGTTTACCCCTGACAGGGGGTGACTCCTACGAGCAGTACTTC

v_gene: TRBV2
d_gene: TRBD1
j_gene: TRBJ1-1
abundance: NA
CDR3aa: CASTRQGWNTEAFF
CDR3nt: TGTGCCAGCACCCGACAGGGATGGAACACTGAAGCTTTCTTT

v_gene: TRBV27
d_gene: NA
j_gene: TRBJ2-1
abundance: NA
CDR3aa: CASRWSSYNEQFF
CDR3nt: TGTGCCAGCAGGTGGAGCTCCTACAATGAGCAGTTCTTC

v_gene: TRBV7-9
d_gene: TRBD2
j_gene: TRBJ2-2
abundance: NA
CDR3aa: CASSTLGNSGTRYHTGELFF
CDR3nt: TGTGCCAGCAGCACTCTAGGGAATTCCGGGACTAGGTACCACACCGGGGAGCTGTTTTTT

v_gene: TRBV4-2
d_gene: TRBD1
j_gene: TRBJ1-6
abundance: once
CDR3aa: CASSQGDRGRSSYNSPLHF
CDR3nt: TGTGCCAGCAGCCAAGGCGACAGGGGGAGGAGCTCCTATAATTCACCCCTCCACTTT

v_gene: TRBV4-1
d_gene: TRBD1
j_gene: TRBJ1-5
abundance: NA
CDR3aa: CASSKPPGQGVGSNQPQHF
CDR3nt: TGCGCCAGCAGCAAACCTCCGGGACAGGGGGTGGGGAGCAATCAGCCCCAGCATTTT

v_gene: TRBV19
d_gene: NA
j_gene: TRBJ1-5
abundance: once
CDR3aa: CASSIGLGNQPQHF
CDR3nt: TGTGCCAGTAGTATAGGTCTAGGAAACCAGCCCCAGCATTTT

v_gene: TRBV7-3
d_gene: TRBD1
j_gene: TRBJ2-1
abundance: NA
CDR3aa: CASSPIGQGNNEQFF
CDR3nt: TGTGCCAGCAGCCCTATAGGACAGGGTAATAATGAGCAGTTCTTC

v_gene: TRBV30
d_gene: NA
j_gene: TRBJ1-3
abundance: NA
CDR3aa: CAWSGDPTGNTIYF
CDR3nt: TGTGCCTGGAGCGGGGATCCCACTGGAAACACCATATATTTT

v_gene: TRBV14
d_gene: NA
j_gene: TRBJ1-6
abundance: NA
CDR3aa: CASSPGIFNSPLHF
CDR3nt: TGTGCCAGCAGCCCCGGGATCTTTAATTCACCCCTCCACTTT

v_gene: TRBV7-9
d_gene: NA
j_gene: TRBJ2-1
abundance: NA
CDR3aa: CASSLGGVFGTYNEQFF
CDR3nt: TGTGCCAGCAGCTTAGGGGGGGTGTTCGGGACCTACAATGAGCAGTTCTTC

v_gene: TRBV19
d_gene: NA
j_gene: TRBJ1-5
abundance: NA
CDR3aa: CASSIDRGQPQHF
CDR3nt: TGTGCCAGTAGTATAGATCGAGGTCAGCCCCAGCATTTT

v_gene: TRBV19
d_gene: TRBD1
j_gene: TRBJ2-1
abundance: NA
CDR3aa: CASSFRTGGIINEQFF
CDR3nt: TGTGCCAGTAGTTTCCGGACAGGGGGCATAATCAATGAGCAGTTCTTC

v_gene: TRBV4-1
d_gene: TRBD1
j_gene: TRBJ1-2
abundance: NA
CDR3aa: CASSQEGAGGSYGYTF
CDR3nt: TGCGCCAGCAGCCAAGAGGGGGCAGGGGGCTCGTATGGCTACACCTTC

v_gene: TRBV9
d_gene: TRBD1
j_gene: TRBJ2-6
abundance: NA
CDR3aa: CASSVKPGGSGANVLTF
CDR3nt: TGTGCCAGCAGCGTGAAACCAGGGGGCTCTGGGGCCAACGTCCTGACTTTC

v_gene: TRBV7-2
d_gene: NA
j_gene: TRBJ2-2
abundance: few
CDR3aa: CASSYGTNTGELFF
CDR3nt: TGTGCCAGCAGCTACGGGACTAACACCGGGGAGCTGTTTTTT

v_gene: TRBV11-1
d_gene: NA
j_gene: TRBJ2-3
abundance: NA
CDR3aa: CASSSIRGGTDTQYF
CDR3nt: TGTGCCAGCAGCTCTATCAGGGGTGGTACAGATACGCAGTATTTT

v_gene: TRBV6-2/TRBV6-3
d_gene: TRBD1
j_gene: TRBJ2-1
abundance: NA
CDR3aa: CASSYSPTGAELNEQFF
CDR3nt: TGTGCCAGCAGTTACTCGCCGACAGGGGCCGAGTTAAATGAGCAGTTCTTC

v_gene: TRBV19
d_gene: NA
j_gene: TRBJ1-1
abundance: NA
CDR3aa: CASSILRGDTEAFF
CDR3nt: TGTGCCAGTAGTATACTTCGGGGGGACACTGAAGCTTTCTTT

v_gene: TRBV19
d_gene: TRBD1
j_gene: TRBJ1-5
abundance: NA
CDR3aa: CASSPRDRLHQPQHF
CDR3nt: TGTGCCAGTAGCCCCCGGGACAGGCTCCATCAGCCCCAGCATTTT

v_gene: TRBV28
d_gene: NA
j_gene: TRBJ2-2
abundance: NA
CDR3aa: CASSLTGELFF
CDR3nt: TGTGCCAGCAGTCTCACCGGGGAGCTGTTTTTT

v_gene: TRBV5-8
d_gene: NA
j_gene: TRBJ1-2
abundance: NA
CDR3aa: CASSPWTSTGGYGYTF
CDR3nt: TGTGCCAGCAGCCCTTGGACCTCCACCGGGGGCTATGGCTACACCTTC

v_gene: TRBV5-1
d_gene: TRBD1
j_gene: TRBJ1-2
abundance: NA
CDR3aa: CASSLVGGTGGAYGYTF
CDR3nt: TGCGCCAGCAGCTTGGTTGGGGGCACAGGGGGCGCCTATGGCTACACCTTC

v_gene: TRBV28
d_gene: TRBD1
j_gene: TRBJ1-6
abundance: NA
CDR3aa: CASSSSTGAGIPLHF
CDR3nt: TGTGCCAGCAGTTCATCGACAGGGGCGGGGATTCCCCTCCACTTT

v_gene: TRBV18
d_gene: NA
j_gene: TRBJ1-2
abundance: NA
CDR3aa: CASSPPAANYGYTF
CDR3nt: TGTGCCAGCTCACCACCAGCCGCTAACTATGGCTACACCTTC

v_gene: TRBV6-5
d_gene: NA
j_gene: TRBJ1-2
abundance: NA
CDR3aa: CASSYSRQTGYGYTF
CDR3nt: TGTGCCAGCAGTTACTCGAGGCAAACGGGCTATGGCTACACCTTC

v_gene: TRBV4-1
d_gene: TRBD2
j_gene: TRBJ2-2
abundance: NA
CDR3aa: CASSPRTSGETNTGELFF
CDR3nt: TGCGCCAGCAGCCCCCGGACTAGCGGAGAGACGAACACCGGGGAGCTGTTTTTT

v_gene: TRBV21-1
d_gene: NA
j_gene: TRBJ1-1
abundance: NA
CDR3aa: CASSLRPGQGETEAFF
CDR3nt: TGTGCCAGCAGCCTTCGACCCGGACAGGGGGAAACTGAAGCTTTCTTT

v_gene: TRBV6-6
d_gene: NA
j_gene: TRBJ1-2
abundance: NA
CDR3aa: CASSSPTRLSYGYTF
CDR3nt: TGTGCCAGCAGTTCACCGACTCGTTTGTCCTATGGCTACACCTTC

v_gene: TRBV15
d_gene: NA
j_gene: TRBJ1-5
abundance: once
CDR3aa: CATSRGAGVQPQHF
CDR3nt: TGTGCCACCAGCAGAGGGGCAGGGGTTCAGCCCCAGCATTTT

v_gene: TRBV27
d_gene: NA
j_gene: TRBJ1-5
abundance: NA
CDR3aa: CASSPNRVEGSNQPQHF
CDR3nt: TGTGCCAGCAGTCCCAACAGGGTTGAAGGTAGCAATCAGCCCCAGCATTTT

v_gene: TRBV10-3
d_gene: TRBD1
j_gene: TRBJ1-5
abundance: NA
CDR3aa: CAISETGTGSSSNQPQHF
CDR3nt: TGTGCCATCAGCGAGACCGGGACAGGGTCCTCTAGCAATCAGCCCCAGCATTTT

v_gene: TRBV5-1
d_gene: NA
j_gene: TRBJ1-4
abundance: NA
CDR3aa: CASSLGTSNEKLFF
CDR3nt: TGCGCCAGCAGCTTGGGGACAAGTAATGAAAAACTGTTTTTT

v_gene: TRBV7-2
d_gene: TRBD1
j_gene: TRBJ1-3
abundance: NA
CDR3aa: CASSFDRGHNTIYF
CDR3nt: TGTGCCAGCAGCTTCGACAGGGGGCACAACACCATATATTTT

v_gene: TRBV7-3
d_gene: NA
j_gene: TRBJ2-1
abundance: NA
CDR3aa: CASSLIGGNEQFF
CDR3nt: TGTGCCAGCAGCTTAATAGGGGGAAATGAGCAGTTCTTC

v_gene: TRBV11-2
d_gene: TRBD1
j_gene: TRBJ2-1
abundance: NA
CDR3aa: CASSPRDRGVYEQFF
CDR3nt: TGTGCCAGCAGCCCCCGGGACAGGGGGGTCTATGAGCAGTTCTTC

v_gene: TRBV6-6
d_gene: TRBD2
j_gene: TRBJ2-7
abundance: few
CDR3aa: CASSYSGLADYEQYF
CDR3nt: TGTGCCAGCAGTTACTCAGGACTAGCGGACTACGAGCAGTACTTC